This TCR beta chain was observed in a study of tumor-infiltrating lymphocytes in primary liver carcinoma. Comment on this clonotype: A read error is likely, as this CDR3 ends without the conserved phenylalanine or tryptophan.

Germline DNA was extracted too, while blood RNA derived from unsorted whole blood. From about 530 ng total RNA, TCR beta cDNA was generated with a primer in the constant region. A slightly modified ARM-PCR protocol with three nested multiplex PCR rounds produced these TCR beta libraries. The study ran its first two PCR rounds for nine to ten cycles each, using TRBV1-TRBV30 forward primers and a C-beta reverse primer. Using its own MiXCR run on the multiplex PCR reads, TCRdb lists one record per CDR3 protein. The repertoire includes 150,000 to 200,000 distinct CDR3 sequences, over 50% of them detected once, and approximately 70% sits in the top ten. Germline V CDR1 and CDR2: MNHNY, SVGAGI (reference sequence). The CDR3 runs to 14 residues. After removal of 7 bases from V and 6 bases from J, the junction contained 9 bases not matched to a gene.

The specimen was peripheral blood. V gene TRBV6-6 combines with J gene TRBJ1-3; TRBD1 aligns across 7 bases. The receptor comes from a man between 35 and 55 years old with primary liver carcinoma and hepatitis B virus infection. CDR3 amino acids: CASKSGQTLNTIYL. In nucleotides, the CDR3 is TGTGCCAGCAAATCGGGACAGACGTTAAACACCATATATTTG.